This T cell receptor (beta chain) is drawn from a study of response to subunit inactivated influenza vaccine. Findings of the study overall: Each seasonal influenza vaccination, the authors suggested, recruits few new T cells.

Trimming took 8 bases from V and 0 from J, leaving 13 bases between them. CDR1 and CDR2 (germline): SEHNR, FQNEAQ (reference sequence). The CDR3 runs 14 residues. Using its own MiXCR run on the RT-PCR reads, TCRdb lists one record per CDR3 protein. The sample records around 490,000 distinct CDR3 sequences, around 8% being singletons. A word on this clonotype: Its antigen is not known.

This chain uses TRBV7-9 with TRBJ1-1; D is unclear. The receptor comes from a man aged 50-75 years who received an inactivated influenza vaccine. The sample here was PBMCs from blood, taken around 25 months after vaccination. The CDR3 coding sequence is TGTGCCAGCGACATCACGGTCCTGAACACTGAAGCTTTCTTT. Protein sequence: CASDITVLNTEAFF.